This TCR beta chain stems from a study of blood T cell repertoires in COVID-19. Background on the study: Researchers got acute and convalescent COVID-19 samples from the United States, Italy and Spain. Nucleic acid was either cDNA or gDNA, and it came from T cells, B-cell-depleted T cells, or PBMCs.

J lost 3 bases, V lost 5 bases, and 7 bases had no gene match. The CDR3 runs to 14 residues. Germline V CDR1 and CDR2: SGHRS, YFSETQ. In the study's own analysis: The assay estimated nucleated cells by amplifying reference gene primers. The method was immunoSEQ multiplex PCR; TCRdb's version includes in-frame clones alone and lacks a portion of them. V, J and clone size are those of that table, while D and trimming were read from the DNA. In the table there are tens of thousands of clones, roughly 63% of which are singletons. Sample: peripheral blood. The receptor was derived from a man of 80 years or more with acute or convalescent COVID-19. The V call is TRBV5-1, the J call TRBJ1-2, with 7 bases lining up with TRBD1. In DNA, the CDR3 is TGCGCCAGCAGTACAGACAGGGACTACTATGGCTACACCTTC. Amino acid sequence: CASSTDRDYYGYTF.